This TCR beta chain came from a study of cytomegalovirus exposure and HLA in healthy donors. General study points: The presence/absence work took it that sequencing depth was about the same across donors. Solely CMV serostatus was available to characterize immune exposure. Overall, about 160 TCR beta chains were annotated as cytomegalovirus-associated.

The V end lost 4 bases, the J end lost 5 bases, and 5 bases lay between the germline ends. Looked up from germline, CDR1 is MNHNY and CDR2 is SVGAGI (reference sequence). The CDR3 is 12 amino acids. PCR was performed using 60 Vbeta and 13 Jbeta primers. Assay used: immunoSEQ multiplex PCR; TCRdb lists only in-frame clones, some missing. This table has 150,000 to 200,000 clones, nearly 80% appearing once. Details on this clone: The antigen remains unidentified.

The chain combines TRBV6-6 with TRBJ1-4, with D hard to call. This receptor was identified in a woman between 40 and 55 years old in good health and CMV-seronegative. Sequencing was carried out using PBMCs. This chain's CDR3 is CASSFVNEKLFF. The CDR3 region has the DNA TGTGCCAGCAGTTTCGTCAATGAAAAACTGTTTTTT.